These 16 T cell receptor beta chains share one sample of origin, sequenced in a study of neoadjuvant anti-PD-1 for oral cavity cancer. Produced via immunoSEQ multiplex PCR; TCRdb's table is partial and in-frame only. The sample shows about 6,600 clones, 50% to 75% of them seen only once. The material sequenced was tumor tissue, taken before nivolumab (anti-PD-1) treatment. The receptor source for this set is a person between 40 and 80 years old with oral cavity squamous cell carcinoma.

This clone was picked up a small number of times. Compared with germline, one end of the junction differs, possibly owing to a read error. The chain uses TRBV27 and TRBJ2-3; D is ambiguous. Germline lookup yields CDR1 MNHEY and CDR2 SMNVEV (reference sequence). CDR3 length: 10 residues. The CDR3 coding sequence is TGTGCCACCCAAAACCCTCCTCAATCTTTT. The encoded protein is CATQNPPQSF.

In this sample, this clone turned up a few times. CDR3 sequence reads: CASSVHRANEQYF. DNA for the CDR3: TGTGCCAGCAGTGTCCACAGAGCTAACGAGCAGTACTTC. The chain combines TRBV2 with TRBJ2-7; D ambiguous. The CDR3 is made up of 13 amino acids. CDR1 SNHLY and CDR2 FYNNEI come from the germline V gene. Deletions cut 4 bases from V and 5 bases from J, with 12 bases between.

This sequence joins TRBV7-9 and TRBJ1-1; unclear D gene. CDR3 size: 14 residues. CDR1 and CDR2 (germline): SEHNR, FQNEAQ (reference sequence). Deletions cut 2 bases from V and 4 bases from J, with 11 bases between. CDR3 DNA sequence: TGTGCCAGCAGCTTACACGGGGAGGGCACTGAAGCTTTCTTT. As protein: CASSLHGEGTEAFF.

The chain recombines TRBV5-5 with TRBJ2-3; 7 bases map to TRBD2. With 0 bases clipped from V and 4 bases from J, the junction kept 8 bases outside the gene matches. The length of the CDR3 is 16 residues. Per germline, CDR1 SGHKS and CDR2 YYEKEE (reference sequence). The CDR3 region is CASSLGLAGVADTQYF. In DNA form, the CDR3 reads TGTGCCAGCAGCTTGGGGCTGGCGGGGGTGGCAGATACGCAGTATTTT.

A few counts support this clone. The gene calls are TRBV5-4 and TRBJ2-7, with TRBD2 matching 7 bases. CDR1 is SGHNT, CDR2 YYREEE, per germline (reference sequence). V was clipped by 4 bases and J by 5 bases; unmatched bases: 9. This CDR3 is built from 14 residues. This CDR3 is CASSPGLGGNEQYF. The CDR3, as DNA: TGTGCCAGCAGCCCCGGACTGGGGGGGAACGAGCAGTACTTC.

This sequence joins TRBV20-1 and TRBJ1-2; D gene ambiguous. V gave up 1 base and J gave up 6 bases, with 6 bases separating them. CDR1 and CDR2 from the germline V gene are DFQATT and SNEGSKA (reference sequence). The CDR3 contains 11 residues. The CDR3 reads CSARGLNGYTF. The CDR3 DNA follows: TGCAGTGCTAGAGGACTGAATGGCTACACCTTC.

This clone was seen a handful of times. The V gene is TRBV9, the J gene TRBJ1-5; a possible D gene is TRBD1 (5 bases). V lost 0 bases and J lost 0, with 7 bases in between. Germline assignment: CDR1 SGDLS and CDR2 YYNGEE. The CDR3 spans 15 residues. The CDR3 spells CASSVEGTSNQPQHF. Written as DNA, the CDR3 is TGTGCCAGCAGCGTAGAAGGGACTAGCAATCAGCCCCAGCATTTT.

The genes are TRBV5-4 and TRBJ2-7; 7 nucleotides align to TRBD1. This CDR3 spans 14 amino acids. The germline CDR1 and CDR2 sequences are SGHNT and YYREEE (reference sequence). Trimming took 2 bases from V and 5 from J; bases not matched to a gene: 7. CDR3 region: CASSLQGRKDEQYF. In DNA form, the CDR3 reads TGTGCCAGCAGCTTACAGGGGCGGAAGGACGAGCAGTACTTC. The whole variable domain, filled in from reference TRBV5-4 and TRBJ2-7, reads ETGVTQSPTHLIKTRGQQVTLRCSSQSGHNTVSWYQQALGQGPQFIFQYYREEENGRGNFPPRFSGLQFPNYSSELNVNALELDDSALYLCASSLQGRKDEQYFGPGTRLTVT.

This clone appeared a single time. The chain has TRBV6-1 and TRBJ2-4, with 11 nucleotides matching TRBD2. V trimming: 3 bases; J trimming: 2 bases; junction bases outside the gene matches: 6. The CDR3 length is 17 residues. Germline V gives CDR1 MNHNS, CDR2 SASEGT. The CDR3, as DNA: TGTGCCAGCAGTGAGGAGGGGACTAGCGGTCCCAAAAACATTCAGTACTTC. Translation gives CASSEEGTSGPKNIQYF.

The rearrangement uses TRBV7-2 and TRBJ2-1, with 7 nucleotides matching TRBD1. The CDR3 has 16 amino acids. Germline-derived CDR1 and CDR2 are SGHTA and FQGNSA. Trimming took 5 bases from V and 7 from J; bases not matched to a gene: 14. In nucleotides, the CDR3 is TGTGCCAGCAGCCCCCAGGGGTGGACAGGTCGGAATGAGCAGTTCTTC. Its protein product is CASSPQGWTGRNEQFF.

The chain combines TRBV5-8 with TRBJ2-3; 7 nucleotides align to TRBD2. Trimming took 0 bases from V and 5 from J; bases not matched to a gene: 9. This CDR3 has 16 amino acids. In germline, CDR1 is SGHTS, CDR2 YDEGEE. In nucleotides, the CDR3 is TGTGCCAGCAGCTTGGGAAACCGGGAGGACGGAGATACGCAGTATTTT. Protein sequence: CASSLGNREDGDTQYF.

The chain combines TRBV6-6 with TRBJ2-5; 7 bases map to TRBD2. Germline lookup yields CDR1 MNHNY and CDR2 SVGAGI (reference sequence). CDR3 length: 14 amino acids. V lost 2 bases, J lost 5 bases, and 5 bases stayed unmatched. The CDR3 protein is CASSYHAGVETQYF. In DNA form, the CDR3 reads TGTGCCAGCAGTTACCACGCGGGAGTGGAGACCCAGTACTTC.

This clone appeared once. This chain uses TRBV13 with TRBJ1-3; D is uncertain. The length of the CDR3 is 15 residues. V shed 5 bases and J shed 0 bases, with 11 bases lying between them. Germline values: CDR1 PRHDT, CDR2 FYEKMQ (reference sequence). CDR3 loop: CASSPRRSSGNTIYF. For the CDR3, the DNA is TGTGCCAGCAGCCCCAGAAGAAGCTCTGGAAACACCATATATTTT.

This chain connects TRBV18 to TRBJ2-1; 15 nucleotides align to TRBD2. CDR1 and CDR2 from the germline V gene are KGHSH and LQKENI. V trimming: 7 bases; J trimming: 8 bases; junction bases outside the gene matches: 9. The CDR3 covers 16 residues. The DNA of the CDR3 is TGTGCCAGCTTCGTTGGACTAGCGGGGGGGCAAGATGAGCAGTTCTTC. Amino acid sequence: CASFVGLAGGQDEQFF.

The V and J genes are TRBV7-2 and TRBJ1-1; 8 bases line up with TRBD1. V lost 1 base and J lost 0; bases outside the gene matches: 4. This CDR3 comprises 16 residues. CDR1 is SGHTA, CDR2 FQGNSA, per germline. The CDR3 DNA reads as TGTGCCAGCAGCTTAGGTCAGGGGGCCATGAACACTGAAGCTTTCTTT. It translates to CASSLGQGAMNTEAFF.

This clone was detected a few times. The chain carries TRBV7-3 and TRBJ2-2; TRBD1 agrees at 9 bases. CDR1 is SGHTA, CDR2 FQGTGA, per germline. V lost 5 bases to trimming and J lost 5 bases; unmatched junction nucleotides: 6. This CDR3 region has 15 residues. Here the CDR3 DNA reads TGTGCCAGCAGCCCACAGGGGGCAGGTACCGGGGAGCTGTTTTTT. Translating it yields CASSPQGAGTGELFF.